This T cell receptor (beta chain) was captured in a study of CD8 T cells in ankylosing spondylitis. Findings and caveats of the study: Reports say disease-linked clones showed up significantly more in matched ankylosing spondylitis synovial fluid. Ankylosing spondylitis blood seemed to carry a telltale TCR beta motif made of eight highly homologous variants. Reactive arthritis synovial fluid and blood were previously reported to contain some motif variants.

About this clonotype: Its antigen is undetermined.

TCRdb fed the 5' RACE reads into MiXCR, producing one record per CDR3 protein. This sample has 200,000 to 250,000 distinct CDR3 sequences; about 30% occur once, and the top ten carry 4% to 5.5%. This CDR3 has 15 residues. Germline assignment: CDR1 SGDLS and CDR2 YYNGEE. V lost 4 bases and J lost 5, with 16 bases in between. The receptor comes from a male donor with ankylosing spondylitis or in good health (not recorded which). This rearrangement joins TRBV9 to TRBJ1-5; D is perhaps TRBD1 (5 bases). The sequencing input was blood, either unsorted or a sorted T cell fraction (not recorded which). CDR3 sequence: CASSSSGGFHQPQHF. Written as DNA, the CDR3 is TGTGCCAGCAGCTCCTCTGGGGGGTTTCATCAGCCCCAGCATTTT.